This is a list of T cell receptor beta chains from one sample in a study of cytomegalovirus exposure and HLA in healthy donors. The protocol was immunoSEQ multiplex PCR, while the TCRdb copy is restricted to in-frame clones and leaves out a portion. The sample yields some 200,000 clones, over 70% seen once. The sample was PBMCs. Source of these receptors: a man over 45 in good health and CMV-seronegative. The CDR3 runs from the conserved cysteine through the conserved F or W. Each record gives: clone size, V gene, D gene, J gene, CDR3 DNA, CDR3 protein. D genes are given only for firm matches. Clone size is not always given. Where it is, it says once, few, many or a class for expanded clones.

size: .
V: TRBV11-2
D: TRBD2
J: TRBJ2-2
DNA: TGTGCCAGTTTACTAGCGGGGGGCCGGACCGGGGAGCTGTTTTTT
CDR3: CASLLAGGRTGELFF

size: .
V: TRBV30
D: .
J: TRBJ2-1
DNA: TGTGCCTGGAGTGCCCTGCCTGGGGCCGACTACAATGAGCAGTTCTTC
CDR3: CAWSALPGADYNEQFF

size: once
V: TRBV4-1
D: .
J: TRBJ2-7
DNA: TGCGCCAGCAGCCCGGGAGAGACGGGCTCCTACGAGCAGTACTTC
CDR3: CASSPGETGSYEQYF

size: .
V: TRBV4-2
D: .
J: TRBJ1-6
DNA: TGTGCCAGCAGCCAAGGTTTCGAGTCAGGTTCCTTTTCACCCCTCCACTTT
CDR3: CASSQGFESGSFSPLHF

size: .
V: TRBV5-1
D: .
J: TRBJ2-3
DNA: TGCGCCAGCAGCCCCGGAGGGTATAGCACAGATACGCAGTATTTT
CDR3: CASSPGGYSTDTQYF

size: .
V: TRBV5-1
D: .
J: TRBJ2-1
DNA: TGCGCCAGCAGCTGGGGGGGGCTTCTCAATGAGCAGTTCTTC
CDR3: CASSWGGLLNEQFF

size: .
V: TRBV2
D: .
J: TRBJ1-2
DNA: TGTGCCAGCAGCGGAGGAGAGGCCCACGGCTACACCTTC
CDR3: CASSGGEAHGYTF

size: .
V: TRBV29-1
D: .
J: TRBJ2-7
DNA: TGCAGCGTCAGCCAGGGCTCCTACGAGCAGTACTTC
CDR3: CSVSQGSYEQYF

size: .
V: TRBV6-4
D: TRBD1
J: TRBJ2-7
DNA: TGTGCCGGCAGTGAAGGACAGGGATACGAGCAGTACTTC
CDR3: CAGSEGQGYEQYF

size: .
V: TRBV27
D: .
J: TRBJ1-6
DNA: TGTGCCAGCAGTTTAGAGGCCCTCTCCTATAATTCACCCCTCCACTTT
CDR3: CASSLEALSYNSPLHF

size: .
V: TRBV6-1
D: TRBD1
J: TRBJ1-5
DNA: TGTGCCAGCAGTCTCGGACAGGGGAGGGATCAGCCCCAGCATTTT
CDR3: CASSLGQGRDQPQHF

size: once
V: TRBV11-2
D: .
J: TRBJ2-7
DNA: TGTGCCAGCAGCCCAGACATTGTCTACGAGCAGTACTTC
CDR3: CASSPDIVYEQYF

size: .
V: TRBV7-2
D: TRBD2
J: TRBJ2-5
DNA: TGTGCCAGCAGCTTGATGGGGGGGGAAGAGACCCAGTACTTC
CDR3: CASSLMGGEETQYF

size: .
V: TRBV10-3
D: TRBD2
J: TRBJ2-2
DNA: TGTGCCATCAGAGGACTAGCGGGGGGTCGGAACACCGGGGAGCTGTTTTTT
CDR3: CAIRGLAGGRNTGELFF

size: .
V: TRBV6-5
D: TRBD1
J: TRBJ1-5
DNA: TGTGCCAGCAGACCCCCAGGGGGCTATCAGCCCCAGCATTTT
CDR3: CASRPPGGYQPQHF

size: .
V: TRBV14
D: TRBD1
J: TRBJ2-1
DNA: TGTGCCAGCAGCCAAGATCGGACAGGTCAATTCTTC
CDR3: CASSQDRTGQFF

size: .
V: TRBV13
D: .
J: TRBJ2-1
DNA: TGTGCCAGCAGCACACCCCGGAGGGATGAGCAGTTCTTC
CDR3: CASSTPRRDEQFF

size: .
V: TRBV20-1
D: .
J: TRBJ2-7
DNA: TGCAGTGCTCCCAGGGTCCACGAGCAGTACTTC
CDR3: CSAPRVHEQYF

size: .
V: TRBV5-4
D: TRBD1
J: TRBJ2-7
DNA: TGTGCCAGCAGCCTTACAGGGGGCGAGCAGTACTTC
CDR3: CASSLTGGEQYF

size: .
V: TRBV9
D: .
J: TRBJ1-2
DNA: TGTGCCAGCAGCGTAGATGGCTTATACTATGGCTACACCTTC
CDR3: CASSVDGLYYGYTF

size: .
V: TRBV7-9
D: TRBD1
J: TRBJ2-5
DNA: TGTGCCAGCACCAGCTGGACAGGGGACGCGGAGACCCAGTACTTC
CDR3: CASTSWTGDAETQYF

size: .
V: TRBV5-4
D: TRBD2
J: TRBJ2-3
DNA: TGTGCCAGCAGCCCAGCGGGGGGGCCGGGGGGTACGCAGTATTTT
CDR3: CASSPAGGPGGTQYF

size: .
V: TRBV7-2
D: .
J: TRBJ2-1
DNA: TGTGCCAGCAGCTTAGGGGGGCGGAAAAATGAGCAGTTCTTC
CDR3: CASSLGGRKNEQFF

size: .
V: TRBV19
D: .
J: TRBJ1-2
DNA: TGTGCCAGTAGTATAGAGGGGCCAGAAGGCTACACCTTC
CDR3: CASSIEGPEGYTF

size: .
V: TRBV4-3
D: TRBD2
J: TRBJ2-1
DNA: TGCGCCAGCAGCCAAGGGGCTAGCGGGGGGCCCCTCAATGAGCAGTTCTTC
CDR3: CASSQGASGGPLNEQFF

size: .
V: TRBV6-6
D: TRBD2
J: TRBJ2-1
DNA: TGTGCCAGCAGTGGGACTAGCGGGGGCCTTTACAATGAGCAGTTCTTC
CDR3: CASSGTSGGLYNEQFF

size: .
V: TRBV2
D: TRBD1
J: TRBJ2-5
DNA: TGTGCCAGCACGGGACAGGTACAAGAGACCCAGTACTTC
CDR3: CASTGQVQETQYF

size: .
V: TRBV18
D: TRBD1
J: TRBJ2-4
DNA: TGTGCCAGCTCACCATACAGGGGTTCCACAACTCTAGCCAAAAACATTCAGTACTTC
CDR3: CASSPYRGSTTLAKNIQYF

size: .
V: TRBV19
D: .
J: TRBJ1-5
DNA: TGTGCCAGTAGTTATTATGGTAGCGTCAATCAGCCCCAGCATTTT
CDR3: CASSYYGSVNQPQHF

size: .
V: TRBV7-2
D: TRBD1
J: TRBJ1-1
DNA: TGTGCCAGCAGCCCAGGGACAGGGGGCTTGGGGGCTTTCTTT
CDR3: CASSPGTGGLGAFF

size: .
V: TRBV7-2
D: .
J: TRBJ1-5
DNA: TGTGCCAGCAGCTCAATCTATTCTGGCAGGCCGTATTTT
CDR3: CASSSIYSGRPYF

size: few
V: TRBV7-9
D: TRBD1
J: TRBJ1-1
DNA: TGTGCCAGCAGCTTAACCGGGACAGGGGGCTCGGGGGCTTTCTTT
CDR3: CASSLTGTGGSGAFF

size: .
V: TRBV27
D: .
J: TRBJ1-5
DNA: TGTGCCAGCAGTTCCCCCTTTCGCAATCAGCCCCAGCATTTT
CDR3: CASSSPFRNQPQHF

size: .
V: TRBV19
D: .
J: TRBJ1-5
DNA: TGTGCCTCCGCCCCGGGAGGTCAGCCCCAGCATTTT
CDR3: CASAPGGQPQHF

size: .
V: TRBV5-1
D: .
J: TRBJ2-7
DNA: TGCGCCAGCAGCTTAGAGGGTAGCGGCTACGAGCAGTACTTC
CDR3: CASSLEGSGYEQYF

size: .
V: TRBV7-9
D: TRBD2
J: TRBJ2-7
DNA: TGTGCCAGCAGCAAAACGGGACTAGCAACCGAGCAGTACTTC
CDR3: CASSKTGLATEQYF

size: .
V: TRBV14
D: TRBD2
J: TRBJ2-3
DNA: TGTGCCAGCAGCCAAGGGCGGGGGGGCGTGGCAGATACGCAGTATTTT
CDR3: CASSQGRGGVADTQYF

size: .
V: TRBV4-1
D: .
J: TRBJ2-7
DNA: TGCGCCAGCAGCCAAGCGGAGAGGGAGCAGTACTTC
CDR3: CASSQAEREQYF

size: .
V: TRBV6-5
D: .
J: TRBJ2-7
DNA: TGTGCCAGCAAACACCCGGAGGGCGAGCAGTACTTC
CDR3: CASKHPEGEQYF

size: .
V: TRBV7-6
D: .
J: TRBJ1-1
DNA: TGTGCCAGCAGCTACCAACCGGGGACTGAAGCTTTCTTT
CDR3: CASSYQPGTEAFF

size: .
V: TRBV9
D: .
J: TRBJ1-2
DNA: TGTGCCAGCAGCGTAGAGGGGTTCCCTAACTATGGCTACACCTTC
CDR3: CASSVEGFPNYGYTF

size: .
V: TRBV5-1
D: .
J: TRBJ2-3
DNA: TGCGCCAGCAGCTTGGCCGGAGGAAGCACAGATACGCAGTATTTT
CDR3: CASSLAGGSTDTQYF

size: .
V: TRBV4-2
D: .
J: TRBJ1-5
DNA: TGTGCCAGCAGCCAAGATTTTAGCCAGCCCCAGCATTTT
CDR3: CASSQDFSQPQHF

size: .
V: TRBV25-1
D: .
J: TRBJ1-6
DNA: TGTGCCAGCAGTGAAGGCCCTTATAATTCACCCCTCCACTTT
CDR3: CASSEGPYNSPLHF

size: once
V: TRBV5-1
D: .
J: TRBJ2-1
DNA: TGCGCCAGCAGCTTAGCTGTAAACAATGAGCAGTTCTTC
CDR3: CASSLAVNNEQFF

size: .
V: TRBV7-7
D: .
J: TRBJ2-5
DNA: TGTGCTAGCAGCTCACACCCTGGGGGCAGTCGTCAAGAGACCCAGTACTTC
CDR3: CASSSHPGGSRQETQYF

size: few
V: TRBV9
D: .
J: TRBJ2-7
DNA: TGTGCCAGCAGCGTAGGGCGGAACCCCTACGAGCAGTACTTC
CDR3: CASSVGRNPYEQYF

size: .
V: TRBV7-8
D: .
J: TRBJ1-1
DNA: TGTGCCAGCAGCGCACAACAGAACACTGAAGCTTTCTTT
CDR3: CASSAQQNTEAFF

size: .
V: TRBV5-1
D: .
J: TRBJ2-5
DNA: TGCGCCAGCAGCCCAAGCGGGCCCATGGGAGAGACCCAGTACTTC
CDR3: CASSPSGPMGETQYF

size: .
V: TRBV6-1
D: .
J: TRBJ1-5
DNA: TGTGCCAGCAAAGGGGAGGGAATGGGCAATCAGCCCCAGCATTTT
CDR3: CASKGEGMGNQPQHF

size: once
V: TRBV4-1
D: .
J: TRBJ1-5
DNA: TGCGCCAGCAGCCAAGATCAGGGATTGTGGCCCCAGCATTTT
CDR3: CASSQDQGLWPQHF

size: few
V: TRBV11-2
D: TRBD2
J: TRBJ2-1
DNA: TGTGCCAGCAGCCCGCGTAGGAGCGGGGGCTACAATGAGCAGTTCTTC
CDR3: CASSPRRSGGYNEQFF

size: once
V: TRBV5-6
D: TRBD1
J: TRBJ2-3
DNA: TGTGCCAGCAGCGTGGCAGGGGGTAGCACAGATACGCAGTATTTT
CDR3: CASSVAGGSTDTQYF

size: .
V: TRBV7-6
D: .
J: TRBJ1-2
DNA: TGTGCCAGTAGCCCTGCAGGGCCCTATGGCTACACCTTC
CDR3: CASSPAGPYGYTF

size: .
V: TRBV6-5
D: .
J: TRBJ1-2
DNA: TGTGCCAGCAGTGCCCGCCAGGGGACTACGGACTACACCTTC
CDR3: CASSARQGTTDYTF